This paragraph covers one T cell receptor beta chain sequence. As yet, its antigen is unknown. This sample is drawn from a study of blood T cells in healthy people across ages. Study findings and constraints: PBMCs that were unsorted prevented a conclusive naive versus antigen-experienced comparison. It was held that the diversity estimates obtained from one million T cells were underestimates.

With a J-beta primer mix and a sample-barcoded 5' primer, a second PCR ran about 7 to 12 cycles. Each cDNA molecule was tagged by a template-switch adaptor with 12 random nucleotides. In TCRdb, the 5' RACE reads were re-called with MiXCR into one record per CDR3 protein. The profile shows around 800,000 distinct CDR3 sequences, approximately 48% of them singletons. Germline lookup yields CDR1 MNHNS and CDR2 SASEGT. V gave up 4 bases and J gave up 10 bases; unmatched junction bases: 9. This CDR3 spans 15 amino acids. V is TRBV6-1 and J is TRBJ2-1, with 11 bases that match TRBD1. This receptor was taken from a man in his 60s in good health. What was sequenced was blood. The CDR3 loop reads CASSVTGTGGWEQFF. In nucleotides, the CDR3 is TGTGCCAGCAGTGTCACCGGGACAGGGGGTTGGGAGCAGTTCTTC.